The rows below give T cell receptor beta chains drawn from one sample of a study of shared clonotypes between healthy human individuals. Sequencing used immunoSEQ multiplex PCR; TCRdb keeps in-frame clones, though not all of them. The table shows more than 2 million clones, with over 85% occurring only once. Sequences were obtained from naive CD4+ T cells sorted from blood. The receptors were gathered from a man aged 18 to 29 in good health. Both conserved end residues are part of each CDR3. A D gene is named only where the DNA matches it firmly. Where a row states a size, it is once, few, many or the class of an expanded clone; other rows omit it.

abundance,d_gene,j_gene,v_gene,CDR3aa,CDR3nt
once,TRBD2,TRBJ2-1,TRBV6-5,CASSPGLVGEQFF,TGTGCCAGCAGCCCTGGACTAGTAGGTGAGCAGTTCTTC
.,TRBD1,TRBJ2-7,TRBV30,CAWSKRTGMANRGTSSYEQYF,TGTGCCTGGAGTAAACGGACAGGAATGGCTAACAGGGGTACGAGCTCCTACGAGCAGTACTTC
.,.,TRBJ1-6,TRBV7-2,CASSLAGRLSPLHF,TGTGCCAGCAGCTTAGCAGGGCGGCTGTCACCCCTCCACTTT
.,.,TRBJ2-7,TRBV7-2,CASSLRRSSYEQYF,TGTGCCAGCAGCTTACGAAGGAGCTCCTACGAGCAGTACTTC
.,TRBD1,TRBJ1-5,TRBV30,CAWSVRGRGRNQPQHF,TGTGCCTGGAGTGTACGGGGCAGGGGGAGGAATCAGCCCCAGCATTTT
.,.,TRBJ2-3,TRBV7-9,CASSFSGTLGSRSTDTQYF,TGTGCCAGCAGCTTTTCTGGGACACTCGGCTCCCGTAGCACAGATACGCAGTATTTT
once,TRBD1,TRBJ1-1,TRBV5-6,CASSPPGQMNTEAFF,TGTGCCAGCAGCCCTCCGGGACAGATGAACACTGAAGCTTTCTTT
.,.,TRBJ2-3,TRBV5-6,CASSRGGPSGIDTQYF,TGTGCCAGCAGCCGAGGGGGACCCAGCGGGATAGATACGCAGTATTTT
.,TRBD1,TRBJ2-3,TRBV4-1,CASSQDGVTGPDTQYF,TGCGCCAGCAGCCAAGATGGGGTGACAGGGCCAGATACGCAGTATTTT
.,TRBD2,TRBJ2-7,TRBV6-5,CASTAGSGGAYEQYF,TGTGCCAGCACGGCGGGTAGCGGGGGGGCCTACGAGCAGTACTTC
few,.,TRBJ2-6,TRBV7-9,CASSPSGANVLTF,TGTGCCAGCAGCCCTTCTGGGGCCAACGTCCTGACTTTC
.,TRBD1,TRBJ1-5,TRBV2,CASSAGTGGLPQHF,TGTGCCAGCAGCGCCGGGACAGGGGGCTTGCCCCAGCATTTT
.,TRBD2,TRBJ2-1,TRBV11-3,CASSLDEASGKQFF,TGTGCCAGCAGCTTAGATGAGGCTAGCGGTAAGCAGTTCTTC
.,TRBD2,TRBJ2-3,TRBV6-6,CASSYPWDYTDTQYF,TGTGCCAGCAGTTACCCCTGGGACTACACAGATACGCAGTATTTT
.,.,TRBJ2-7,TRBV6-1,CASSEVSMSLYEQYF,TGTGCCAGCAGTGAAGTGTCAATGAGCTTATACGAGCAGTACTTC
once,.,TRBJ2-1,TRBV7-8,CASSLVGKTANEQFF,TGTGCCAGCAGCTTAGTTGGCAAAACGGCTAATGAGCAGTTCTTC
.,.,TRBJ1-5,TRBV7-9,CASSPGPSNQPQHF,TGTGCCAGCAGCCCGGGACCGAGCAATCAGCCCCAGCATTTT
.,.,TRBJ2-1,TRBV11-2,CASSINRDEQFF,TGTGCCAGCAGCATAAATCGGGATGAGCAGTTCTTC
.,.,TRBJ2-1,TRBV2,CASSDNPTLPYNEQFF,TGTGCCAGCAGTGACAATCCGACCCTTCCCTACAATGAGCAGTTCTTC
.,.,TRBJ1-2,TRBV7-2,CASSLRTANYGYTF,TGTGCCAGCAGCCTCCGGACAGCTAACTATGGCTACACCTTC
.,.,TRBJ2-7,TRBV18,CASSPDVSYEQYF,TGTGCCAGCTCACCGGACGTATCCTACGAGCAGTACTTC
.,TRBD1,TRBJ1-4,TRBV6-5,CASTRGQGRNEKLFF,TGTGCCAGCACCAGGGGACAGGGGCGGAATGAAAAACTGTTTTTT
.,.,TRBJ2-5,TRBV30,CAWSRGGTLETQYF,TGTGCCTGGAGTAGGGGGGGAACTCTGGAGACCCAGTACTTC
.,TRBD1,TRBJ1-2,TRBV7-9,CASSSDRDPGYTF,TGTGCCAGCAGCTCGGACAGGGATCCTGGCTACACCTTC
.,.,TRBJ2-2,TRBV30,CAWMSKAMPTGELFF,TGTGCCTGGATGTCCAAGGCGATGCCCACCGGGGAGCTGTTTTTT
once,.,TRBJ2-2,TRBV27,CASSLGGRNTGELFF,TGTGCCAGCAGCCTGGGGGGCAGGAACACCGGGGAGCTGTTTTTT
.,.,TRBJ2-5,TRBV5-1,CASSLASSGETQYF,TGCGCCAGCAGCTTGGCTAGCTCAGGAGAGACCCAGTACTTC
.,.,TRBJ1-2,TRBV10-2,CASRDTANYGYTF,TGCGCCAGCAGGGACACCGCTAACTATGGCTACACCTTC
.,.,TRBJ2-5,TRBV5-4,CASSPGSGLAETQYF,TGTGCCAGCAGCCCAGGAAGCGGGTTGGCGGAGACCCAGTACTTC
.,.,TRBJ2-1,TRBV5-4,CASSFGVGEQFF,TGTGCCAGCAGCTTCGGGGTCGGTGAGCAGTTCTTC
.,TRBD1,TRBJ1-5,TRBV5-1,CASSTTGASNQPQHF,TGCGCCAGCAGCACGACAGGGGCAAGCAATCAGCCCCAGCATTTT
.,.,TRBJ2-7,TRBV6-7,CASSYTRGRTVDYEQYF,TGTGCCAGCAGTTACACTAGGGGCAGGACAGTGGACTACGAGCAGTACTTC
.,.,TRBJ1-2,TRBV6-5,CASSYGAEDYGYTF,TGTGCCAGCAGTTATGGGGCGGAAGACTATGGCTACACCTTC
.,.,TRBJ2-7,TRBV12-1,CASSSSRSGAGASYEQYF,TGTGCCAGCAGCTCCTCGCGTTCCGGCGCGGGTGCCTCCTACGAGCAGTACTTC
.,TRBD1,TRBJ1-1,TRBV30,CAFETGARRGDAFF,TGTGCCTTTGAAACAGGGGCCCGACGTGGTGACGCTTTCTTT
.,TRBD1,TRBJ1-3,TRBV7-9,CASILTGGVNTIYF,TGTGCCAGCATCCTTACAGGGGGCGTTAACACCATATATTTT
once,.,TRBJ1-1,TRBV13,CASSERQGATEAFF,TGTGCCAGCAGCGAGCGTCAGGGAGCGACTGAAGCTTTCTTT
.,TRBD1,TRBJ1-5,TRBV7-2,CASSLSPSTGGGQPQHF,TGTGCCAGCAGCCTCTCCCCCTCGACAGGGGGCGGTCAGCCCCAGCATTTT
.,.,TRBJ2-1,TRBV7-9,CASSFGSVSYNEQFF,TGTGCCAGCAGCTTTGGTAGCGTCTCCTACAATGAGCAGTTCTTC
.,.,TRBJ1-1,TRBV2,CASSVVGEAFF,TGTGCCAGCAGTGTGGTCGGTGAAGCTTTCTTT